These 15 T cell receptor beta chains were all obtained from the same sample, sequenced in a study of OX40 agonist ivuxolimab in advanced cancers. Sequenced by immunoSEQ multiplex PCR; TCRdb stores in-frame clones only, minus some. The table has roughly 90,000 clones, roughly 88% seen once. Sequences were derived from CD4+ or CD8+ T cells sorted from blood, sampled in a trial of the OX40 agonist ivuxolimab. The receptors originated from an adult with an advanced solid tumor such as melanoma, head and neck, liver or kidney cancer.

The rearrangement uses TRBV10-1 and TRBJ2-7; D gene unclear. CDR1 is WNHNN and CDR2 is SYGVQD in the germline V gene (reference sequence). The CDR3 totals 11 residues. V was cut by 5 bases and J by 1 base, with 3 bases left in between. The chain's CDR3 is CASSPSYEQYF. CDR3 bases: TGCGCCAGCAGTCCATCCTACGAGCAGTACTTC.

The rearrangement uses TRBV5-5 and TRBJ2-5, with 9 bases that match TRBD2. J was trimmed by 4 bases and V by 4 bases; bases with no gene match: 8. From germline, CDR1 is SGHKS and CDR2 YYEKEE (reference sequence). This CDR3 comprises 15 residues. The CDR3 here is CASSSGVAGVETQYF. In DNA form, the CDR3 reads TGTGCCAGCAGCAGCGGGGTAGCGGGAGTAGAGACCCAGTACTTC.

The chain recombines TRBV11-2 with TRBJ2-7, with TRBD1 matching over 8 bases. The CDR3 contains 14 residues. Germline lookup yields CDR1 SGHAT and CDR2 FQNNGV. Losses at the gene ends were 5 bases for V and 7 bases for J; bases not matched to a gene: 10. This CDR3 is CASSLGTGMEEQYF. CDR3 sequence (DNA): TGTGCCAGCAGCCTCGGGACAGGAATGGAGGAGCAGTACTTC.

V is TRBV18 and J is TRBJ1-1; tentative D call: TRBD1 (6 bases). Trimming stripped 2 bases from V and 6 bases from J, with 19 bases between. This CDR3 has 16 residues. The V gene's germline CDR1 is KGHSH and CDR2 LQKENI. The CDR3 reads CASSPLGDRGLAEAFF. The CDR3, as DNA: TGTGCCAGCTCACCATTGGGGGACCGGGGGCTGGCTGAAGCTTTCTTT.

As concerns this clone: The sample has other DNA sequences that encode this CDR3 too. The gene calls are TRBV7-9 and TRBJ2-3, with D perhaps given as TRBD1 or TRBD2 (6 bases each). The ends were cut back, 1 base at V and 3 bases at J, with 11 bases in the middle. CDR1 is SEHNR and CDR2 is FQNEAQ in the germline V gene (reference sequence). The CDR3 loop spans 15 amino acids. CDR3 bases: TGTGCCAGCAGCTTAGGGGGGGCGCGAACAGATACGCAGTATTTT. This gives the protein CASSLGGARTDTQYF.

This chain joins TRBV20-1 and TRBJ1-2, with 7 bases fitting TRBD1. Germline V lookup: CDR1 DFQATT, CDR2 SNEGSKA (reference sequence). This CDR3 spans 11 amino acids. V shed 4 bases, J shed 5 bases, and the junction held 1 base outside the gene matches. CDR3 sequence: CSATQGYGYTF. CDR3 nucleotide sequence: TGCAGTGCTACACAGGGGTATGGCTACACCTTC.

The V call is TRBV29-1, the J call TRBJ2-1; 8 positions match TRBD2. CDR3 length: 13 residues. The germline CDR1 and CDR2 sequences are SQVTM and ANQGSEA. V lost 7 bases, J lost 15 bases, and 17 bases stayed unmatched. In DNA form, the CDR3 reads TGCAGCGCACACCTTCCCGGGACTAGTAATCCGTTCTTC. Protein product: CSAHLPGTSNPFF.

V is TRBV6-5 and J is TRBJ2-1; TRBD2 is a possible D gene (6 bases). This CDR3 has 13 amino acids. V lost 8 bases and J 3 bases, leaving 11 bases between the germline ends. From germline, CDR1 is MNHEY and CDR2 SVGAGI. The CDR3: CASSGGIYNEQFF. CDR3 bases: TGTGCCAGCTCCGGCGGGATCTACAATGAGCAGTTCTTC.

The gene calls are TRBV2 and TRBJ2-5, with 9 bases aligning to TRBD2. Germline assignment: CDR1 SNHLY and CDR2 FYNNEI. CDR3 length: 13 residues. Trimming removed 6 bases from V and 4 bases from J; junction bases left unmatched: 3. The CDR3 loop is CASSGTSIETQYF. In nucleotides, the CDR3 is TGTGCCAGCAGCGGGACTAGCATAGAGACCCAGTACTTC.

CDR3 sequence (DNA): TGTGCCAGCAGGGGTACGGGCAGTGGCACCGGGGAGCTGTTTTTT. It encodes CASRGTGSGTGELFF. The gene calls are TRBV6-5 and TRBJ2-2; no reliable D call. The germline gives CDR1 MNHEY, CDR2 SVGAGI. Trimming pared 6 bases from V and 4 bases from J, leaving 15 bases between. The CDR3 length is 15 residues.

The rearrangement uses TRBV18 and TRBJ2-2, with a possible D match to TRBD1 (6 bases). Germline V lookup: CDR1 KGHSH, CDR2 LQKENI. Trimming took off 1 base at V and 1 base at J, with 7 bases between the two ends. The CDR3 is made up of 15 amino acids. CDR3 nucleotides: TGTGCCAGCTCACCACTACAGGGGAACACCGGGGAGCTGTTTTTT. This translates into CASSPLQGNTGELFF. The full variable domain, in which reference TRBV18 and TRBJ2-2 provide the parts outside the CDR3, is NAGVMQNPRHLVRRRGQEARLRCSPMKGHSHVYWYRQLPEEGLKFMVYLQKENIIDESGMPKERFSAEFPKEGPSILRIQQVVRGDSAAYFCASSPLQGNTGELFFGEGSRLTVL.

This sequence joins TRBV7-2 and TRBJ1-1; 7 nucleotides match TRBD1. The CDR3 consists of 12 residues. After removal of 8 bases from V and 4 bases from J, the junction contained 4 bases not matched to a gene. Germline loops: CDR1 SGHTA, CDR2 FQGNSA. This CDR3 is CASSQGRTEAFF. The CDR3 nucleotides read TGTGCCAGCTCACAGGGGCGCACTGAAGCTTTCTTT. The entire variable domain, with the rest obtained from reference TRBV7-2 and TRBJ1-1, is as follows: GAGVSQSPSNKVTEKGKDVELRCDPISGHTALYWYRQSLGQGLEFLIYFQGNSAPDKSGLPSDRFSAERTGGSVSTLTIQRTQQEDSAVYLCASSQGRTEAFFGQGTRLTVV.

The J gene is TRBJ1-1, the V gene TRBV7-5; whether TRBD1, the table's D call, matches the DNA was not checked. TRBV7-5 is shown as a pseudogene. The CDR3 contains 13 residues. The CDR3 DNA sequence: TGTGCCAGCAGCCCAGGGGTGGGGACTGAAGCTTTCTTT. Its protein product is CASSPGVGTEAFF.

The chain combines TRBV18 with TRBJ2-5; D not certain. The CDR3 has 13 amino acids. Germline V gives CDR1 KGHSH, CDR2 LQKENI. V dropped 6 bases and J dropped 3 bases, with 11 bases sitting between them. The CDR3 spells CASSDGWEETQYF. The CDR3 DNA reads as TGTGCCAGCTCGGACGGTTGGGAAGAGACCCAGTACTTC.

V gene TRBV6-5 combines with J gene TRBJ2-4, with TRBD2 matching over 10 bases. This CDR3 spans 14 amino acids. V lost 8 bases and J lost 8; bases outside the gene matches: 9. Germline assignment: CDR1 MNHEY and CDR2 SVGAGI. CDR3 in amino acids: CASRPGLASHIQYF. DNA for the CDR3: TGTGCCAGCCGGCCGGGACTAGCGAGTCACATTCAGTACTTC.